This T cell receptor (beta chain) was captured in a study of T cells of healthy individuals. This clonotype was seen more than once but under ten times. TCRdb independently ran MiXCR on the 5' RACE reads; one entry per CDR3 protein. This sample carries about 100,000 distinct CDR3 sequences, approximately 18% of them seen once, and the ten largest clones take approximately 6%. This sequence originates from a human donor in good health.

The CDR3 DNA sequence: TGTGCCAGCTCACCCAGGGTGGACAGCAATCAGCCCCAGCATTTT. This sequence encodes CASSPRVDSNQPQHF. The rearrangement links TRBV18 to TRBJ1-5; D is possibly TRBD1 (5 bases). V was shortened by 3 bases and J by 1 base, with 10 bases between the two germline ends. The CDR3 runs 15 residues. CDR1 is KGHSH, CDR2 LQKENI, per germline.